A selection of T cell receptor beta chains follows, all from one sample in a study of CD8 T cells in Susac syndrome. TCRdb redid the calling of the immunoSEQ multiplex PCR reads with MiXCR, one entry per CDR3 protein. The sample contains approximately 190,000 distinct CDR3 sequences, 91% of which appear only once. Specimen: CD4+ T cells from PBMCs. Receptor source: a human donor with Susac syndrome. CDR3s include the opening cysteine and the closing phenylalanine or tryptophan. A D gene is named only where the DNA matches it firmly. A row's size may be missing; if present it is once, few, many or a size class.

v_gene,abundance,d_gene,len,j_gene,CDR3nt,CDR3aa
TRBV7-9,.,.,11,TRBJ1-1,TGTGCCAGCAGCTTAGAATTTGAAGTTTTCTTT,CASSLEFEVFF
TRBV5-6,.,.,14,TRBJ2-1,TGTGCCAGCAACCTAGGGGGGGGCTTTGATGAGCAGTTCTTC,CASNLGGGFDEQFF
TRBV4-1,few,TRBD1,15,TRBJ2-7,TGCGCCAGCAGCCAGAAAACAGGGGGCCTAAGCGAGCAGTACTTC,CASSQKTGGLSEQYF
TRBV27,.,TRBD2,15,TRBJ2-7,TGTGCCAGCAGTTCGCCGAGGCTAGCGGGAGAGGGGCAGTACTTC,CASSSPRLAGEGQYF
TRBV20-1,.,TRBD2,15,TRBJ2-3,TGCAGTGCCTTCCGCCCAGCGGGGGGACAAGATACGCAGTATTTT,CSAFRPAGGQDTQYF
TRBV12-3/TRBV12-4,.,.,11,TRBJ1-1,TGTGCCAGCATGGGGGACACTGAAGCTTTCTTT,CASMGDTEAFF
TRBV3-1,.,.,14,TRBJ2-3,TGTGCCAGCAATAATCGCGGAATCCCAGATACGCAGTATTTT,CASNNRGIPDTQYF
TRBV3-1,.,TRBD2,15,TRBJ2-5,TGTGCCAGCAGCCAGAGACTAGCGGGAGCGGAGACCCAGTACTTC,CASSQRLAGAETQYF
TRBV11-1,.,.,14,TRBJ1-6,TGTGCCAGCAGCTTACAGGTTGAAGAATCACCCCTCCACTTT,CASSLQVEESPLHF
TRBV20-1,.,.,14,TRBJ1-1,TGCAGTGCTAGAGTACGGACACCGAACACTGAAGCTTTCTTT,CSARVRTPNTEAFF
TRBV20-1,once,.,15,TRBJ1-6,TGCAGTGCTCTAAGAGGGGGAGGGTTCAATTCACCCCTCCACTTT,CSALRGGGFNSPLHF
TRBV29-1,.,.,10,TRBJ1-1,TGCAGCGTTATAGGCAGTGAAGCTTTCTTT,CSVIGSEAFF
TRBV18,.,.,16,TRBJ1-2,TGTGCCAGCTCACCTCCCAACCCGGAAGGGAGTAATGGCTACACCTTC,CASSPPNPEGSNGYTF
TRBV7-8,.,.,17,TRBJ2-1,TGTGCCAGCAGCTTAGGTGTTGGCATTAGCTCCTACAATGAGCAGTTCTTC,CASSLGVGISSYNEQFF
TRBV20-1,.,TRBD2,19,TRBJ2-2,TGCAGTGCTAGACCTCCGGGACTAGCGGGAGGGCCCTGGGCCGGGGAGCTGTTTTTT,CSARPPGLAGGPWAGELFF
TRBV20-1,.,TRBD1,13,TRBJ2-6,TGCAGTACAGGGGGCTCTGGGGCCAACGTCCTGACTTTC,CSTGGSGANVLTF
TRBV5-4,.,TRBD2,15,TRBJ2-5,TGTGCCAGCAGCGGAACGGGACTAGCGGGAGAGACCCAGTACTTC,CASSGTGLAGETQYF
TRBV30,.,TRBD1,16,TRBJ2-1,TGTGCCTGGAGTTCGCAGACAGGGGTCGCCTACAATGAGCAGTTCTTC,CAWSSQTGVAYNEQFF
TRBV12-3/TRBV12-4,.,TRBD1,14,TRBJ1-5,TGTGCCAGCAGTCTCTCGACAGGGGTCCAGCCCCAGCATTTT,CASSLSTGVQPQHF
TRBV15,.,.,13,TRBJ2-5,TGTGCCACCAGCCGGGACCGAGGGGAGACCCAGTACTTC,CATSRDRGETQYF
TRBV27,.,TRBD1,16,TRBJ2-7,TGTGCCAGCGGACAGCGGACAGGGCCCACCTCCTACGAGCAGTACTTC,CASGQRTGPTSYEQYF
TRBV6-1,once,TRBD2,17,TRBJ2-2,TGTGCCAGCAGTGAAGTTGAGGGACTAGCGGGAGCTGGGGAGCTGTTTTTT,CASSEVEGLAGAGELFF
TRBV6-1,.,.,14,TRBJ1-6,TGTGCCAGCACGGGGGGCAGGGTGGATTCACCCCTCCACTTT,CASTGGRVDSPLHF
TRBV7-2,.,.,13,TRBJ2-7,TGTGCCAGCAGCCGGAGAAACAGCCACGAGCAGTACTTC,CASSRRNSHEQYF
TRBV11-2,.,TRBD2,15,TRBJ2-1,TGTGCCAGCAGCCCAGGCAGCGGGGTGTACAATGAGCAGTTCTTC,CASSPGSGVYNEQFF
TRBV19,.,.,15,TRBJ2-2,TGTGCCACCCTTCCGACGAGTCCGAACACCGGGGAGCTGTTTTTT,CATLPTSPNTGELFF
TRBV12-3/TRBV12-4,.,.,11,TRBJ1-3,TGTGCCAGCGGCCGTGGAAACACCATATATTTT,CASGRGNTIYF
TRBV7-2,.,.,13,TRBJ1-1,TGTGCCAGCAGCTTAGCGCATTGGGGGTCAGCTTTCTTT,CASSLAHWGSAFF
TRBV3-1,.,TRBD2,17,TRBJ2-3,TGTGCCAGCAGCCAAGGAGAAACTAGCGGGGCTTCAGATACGCAGTATTTT,CASSQGETSGASDTQYF
TRBV7-8,.,TRBD2,15,TRBJ2-7,TGTGCCAGCAGCTTAGCCAGCGGGAGGGCCTTAGAGCAGTACTTC,CASSLASGRALEQYF
TRBV20-1,.,TRBD2,15,TRBJ2-1,TGCAGTGCTAGAGAACCGGGGCTAGCGGGAGTAGAGCAGTTCTTC,CSAREPGLAGVEQFF